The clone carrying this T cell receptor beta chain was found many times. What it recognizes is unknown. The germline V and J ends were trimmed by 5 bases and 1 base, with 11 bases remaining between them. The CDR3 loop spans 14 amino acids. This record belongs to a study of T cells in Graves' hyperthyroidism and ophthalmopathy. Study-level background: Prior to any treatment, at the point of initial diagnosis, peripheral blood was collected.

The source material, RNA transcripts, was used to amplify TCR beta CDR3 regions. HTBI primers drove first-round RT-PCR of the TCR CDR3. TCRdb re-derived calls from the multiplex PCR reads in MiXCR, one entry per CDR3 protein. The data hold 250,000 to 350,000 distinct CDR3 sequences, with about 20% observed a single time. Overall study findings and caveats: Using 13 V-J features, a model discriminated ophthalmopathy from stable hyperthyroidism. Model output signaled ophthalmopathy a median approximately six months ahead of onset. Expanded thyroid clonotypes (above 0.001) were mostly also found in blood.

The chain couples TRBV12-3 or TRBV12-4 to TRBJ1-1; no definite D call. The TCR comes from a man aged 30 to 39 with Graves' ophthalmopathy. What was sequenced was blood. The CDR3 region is CASSPVKGNTEAFF. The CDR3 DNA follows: TGTGCCAGCAGTCCAGTGAAGGGGAACACTGAAGCTTTCTTT.